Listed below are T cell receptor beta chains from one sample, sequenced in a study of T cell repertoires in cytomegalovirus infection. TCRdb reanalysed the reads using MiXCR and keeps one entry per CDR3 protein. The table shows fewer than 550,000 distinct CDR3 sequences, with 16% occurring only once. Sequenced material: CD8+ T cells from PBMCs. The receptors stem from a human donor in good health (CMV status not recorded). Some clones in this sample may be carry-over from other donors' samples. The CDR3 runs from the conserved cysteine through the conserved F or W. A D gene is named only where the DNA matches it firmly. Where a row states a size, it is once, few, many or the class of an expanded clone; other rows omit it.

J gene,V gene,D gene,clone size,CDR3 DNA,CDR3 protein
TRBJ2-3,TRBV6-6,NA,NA,TGTGCCAGCGGTTACATGAGGGTTGGAGATACGCAGTATTTT,CASGYMRVGDTQYF
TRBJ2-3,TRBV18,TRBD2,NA,TGTGCCAGCTCACCGGAGACTAGCGGGATCCCTAGCACAGATACGCAGTATTTT,CASSPETSGIPSTDTQYF
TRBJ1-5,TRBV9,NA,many,TGTGCCAGCAGCCCGAACAACGGCAATCAGCCCCAGCATTTT,CASSPNNGNQPQHF
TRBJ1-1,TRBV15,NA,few,TGTGCCACCAGCAGAGACAGGGAGGATAACACTGAAGCTTTCTTT,CATSRDREDNTEAFF
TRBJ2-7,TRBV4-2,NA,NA,TGTGCCAGCAGCCACACAGGGTGGGGAGGGCAATCCTACGAGCAGTACTTC,CASSHTGWGGQSYEQYF
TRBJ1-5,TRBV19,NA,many,TGTGCCAGTAGTACCCGGGACGGCGCAAGGCTGCCCCAGCATTTT,CASSTRDGARLPQHF
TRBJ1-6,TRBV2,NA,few,TGTGCCATACCGGTGGGGGATAACTCCTATAATTCACCCCTCCACTTT,CAIPVGDNSYNSPLHF
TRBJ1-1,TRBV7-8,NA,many,TGTGCCAGCCCACCCGCCCAGGGAGGGATGAACACTGAAGCTTTCTTT,CASPPAQGGMNTEAFF
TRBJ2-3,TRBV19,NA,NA,TGTGCCAGTAGACGACAGGGAGGGTTAAGCACAGATACGCAGTATTTT,CASRRQGGLSTDTQYF
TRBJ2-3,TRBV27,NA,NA,TGTGCCAGCAGTTTAGTCGGTTATGGAGATACGCAGTATTTT,CASSLVGYGDTQYF
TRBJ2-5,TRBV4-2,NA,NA,TGTGCCAGCAGCCAGCGCGGGAATCCTCTTTACATTGGAGAGACCCAGTACTTC,CASSQRGNPLYIGETQYF
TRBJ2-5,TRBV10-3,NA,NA,TGTGCCATCACCTCGTCCCCTGGAGACGAGACCCAGTACTTC,CAITSSPGDETQYF
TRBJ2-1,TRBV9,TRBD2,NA,TGTGCCAGCAGCGTAGAGAGCGGGGGGGGCCCCTACAATGAGCAGTTCTTC,CASSVESGGGPYNEQFF
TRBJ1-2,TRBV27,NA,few,TGTGCCAGCAGTTTCGGGGGACGCCGCTATGGCTACACCTTC,CASSFGGRRYGYTF
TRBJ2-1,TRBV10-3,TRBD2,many,TGTGCCTCGGGAACTAGCGGAAGCTACAATGAGCAGTTCTTC,CASGTSGSYNEQFF
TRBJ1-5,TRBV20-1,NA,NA,TGCAGTGCTAGAGACCAGGGCTATAGCAATCAGCCCCAGCATTTT,CSARDQGYSNQPQHF
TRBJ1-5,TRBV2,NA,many,TGTGCCAGCAGTGGGGGACCCAGGGAAAACAATCAGCCCCAGCATTTT,CASSGGPRENNQPQHF
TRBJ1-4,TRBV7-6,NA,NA,TGTGCCAGCAGCTTAGCGCTCGGGGGCTCGCAAGAAAAACTGTTTTTT,CASSLALGGSQEKLFF
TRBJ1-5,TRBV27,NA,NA,TGTGCCAGCCGTTATCGGGGGGGGCAGGGCAATCAGCCCCAGCATTTT,CASRYRGGQGNQPQHF
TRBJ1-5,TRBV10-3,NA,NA,TGTGCCATCAGTGATTTCAGGATAAATCCGCCCCAGCATTTT,CAISDFRINPPQHF
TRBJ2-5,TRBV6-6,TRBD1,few,TGTGCCAGCAGTCGATTAGGACAGGGGGCCCAAGAGACCCAGTACTTC,CASSRLGQGAQETQYF
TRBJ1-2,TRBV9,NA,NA,TGTGCCAGCAGCGTTGCAGGTACTGACTATGGCTACACCTTC,CASSVAGTDYGYTF
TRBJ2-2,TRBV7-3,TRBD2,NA,TGTGCTAGCAGCTTACTGGGGGGGAAAACCGGGGAGCTGTTTTTT,CASSLLGGKTGELFF
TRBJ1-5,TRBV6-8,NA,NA,TGTGCCGGCAGTTCTTTAGGACAGAGTCACACTCAGCCCCAGCATTTT,CAGSSLGQSHTQPQHF
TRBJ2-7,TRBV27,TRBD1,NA,TGTGCCAGCAACAGGGGTCACGAGCAGTACTTC,CASNRGHEQYF
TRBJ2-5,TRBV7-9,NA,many,TGTGCCAGCAGCTTAACCCAGGGGCGAGGGACCCAGTACTTC,CASSLTQGRGTQYF
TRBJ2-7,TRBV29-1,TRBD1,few,TGCAGCGTTGAGGGACAGGGAGTCGCCGAGCAGTACTTC,CSVEGQGVAEQYF
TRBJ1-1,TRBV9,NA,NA,TGTGCCAGCAGCGTAGGTGGGGGGACAATGAACACTGAAGCTTTCTTT,CASSVGGGTMNTEAFF
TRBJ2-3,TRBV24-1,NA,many,TGTGCCACCAGTGTTAGGACACTGGATACGCAGTATTTT,CATSVRTLDTQYF
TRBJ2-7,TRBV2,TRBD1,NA,TGTGCCAGCAGTCCCGGACAGGGGAACTACGAGCAGTACTTC,CASSPGQGNYEQYF
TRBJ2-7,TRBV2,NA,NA,TGTGCCAGCAGTGAAGAGGCCGGATTTTACGAGCAGTACTTC,CASSEEAGFYEQYF
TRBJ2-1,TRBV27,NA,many,TGTGCCAGCAGTTTATTGAGGGACGAGCAGTTCTTC,CASSLLRDEQFF
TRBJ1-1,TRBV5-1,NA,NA,TGCGCCAGCAGCTTCCCCGGGACGAACACTGAAGCTTTCTTT,CASSFPGTNTEAFF
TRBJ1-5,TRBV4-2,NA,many,TGTGCCAGCAGCCAGTCCCAAACAGGGTTTCAGCCCCAGCATTTT,CASSQSQTGFQPQHF
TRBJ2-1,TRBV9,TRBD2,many,TGTGCCAGCAGCCCTAGCGGGGGGAACAATGAGCAGTTCTTC,CASSPSGGNNEQFF
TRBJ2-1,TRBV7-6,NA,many,TGTGCCAGCAGCTTAGTTGTAGGACAAGCCTACAATGAGCAGTTCTTC,CASSLVVGQAYNEQFF
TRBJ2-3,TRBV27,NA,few,TGTGCCAGCAGTGTGGGGGGGCCCCCAGATACGCAGTATTTT,CASSVGGPPDTQYF
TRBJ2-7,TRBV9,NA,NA,TGTGCCAGCAGCGTAGAAGTCGGGGATAACTACGAGCAGTACTTC,CASSVEVGDNYEQYF
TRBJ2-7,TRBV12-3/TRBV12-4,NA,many,TGTGCCAGCAGTTTAGGACTCAACTACGAGCAGTACTTC,CASSLGLNYEQYF
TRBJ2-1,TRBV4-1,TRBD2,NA,TGCGCCAGTAAGGGGGGACTAGCGGGGGGGCCTCAGGATGAGCAGTTCTTC,CASKGGLAGGPQDEQFF
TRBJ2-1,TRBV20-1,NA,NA,TGCAGTTCTATGGACGGAGGTCACCCCAATGAGCAGTTCTTC,CSSMDGGHPNEQFF
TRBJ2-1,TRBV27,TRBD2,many,TGTGCCAGCAGTTGGGGACTAGCGGGAGCTTATGAGCAGTTCTTC,CASSWGLAGAYEQFF
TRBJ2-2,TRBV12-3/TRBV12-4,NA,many,TGTGCCAGCAGTTTACCCAGGGGTGGTACCGGGGAGCTGTTTTTT,CASSLPRGGTGELFF
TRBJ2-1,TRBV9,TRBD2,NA,TGTGCCAGCAGCGTAGGACTAGCGAACCACAATGAGCAGTTCTTC,CASSVGLANHNEQFF
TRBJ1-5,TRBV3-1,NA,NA,TGTGCCAGCAGCCAGGGGGATGGGGGCAATCAGCCCCAGCATTTT,CASSQGDGGNQPQHF
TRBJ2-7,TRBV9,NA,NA,TGTGCCAGCAGTCCACAGGGTGCGGGAGTACATGAGCAGTACTTC,CASSPQGAGVHEQYF
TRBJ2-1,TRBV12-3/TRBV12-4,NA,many,TGTGCCAGCAGTTTAGGAGGGTTCTACAATGAGCAGTTCTTC,CASSLGGFYNEQFF
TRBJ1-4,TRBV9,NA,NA,TGTGCCAGCAGCGTGGAGGGGGTTACTAATGAAAAACTGTTTTTT,CASSVEGVTNEKLFF